This TCR beta chain stems from a study of blood T cell repertoires in COVID-19. Study as a whole: Nucleic acid was either cDNA or gDNA, and it came from T cells, B-cell-depleted T cells, or PBMCs.

The V end lost 2 bases, the J end lost 3 bases, and 11 bases lay between the germline ends. In germline, CDR1 is SGHTA, CDR2 FQGTGA. This CDR3 has 14 residues. In the source study's methods: Estimated nucleated cell counts came from reference gene primer amplification. Generated by immunoSEQ multiplex PCR, the TCRdb table keeps only in-frame clones and is missing some. V, J and clone size derive from that table, while D and trimming were established from the DNA sequence. The top ten clones hold 8.5% to 10% of a sample with more than 200,000 clones, around four fifths of them seen once. The V call is TRBV7-3, the J call TRBJ2-7; D unclear. Sequencing was carried out using peripheral blood. The receptor's source is a man in his forties with active or convalescent COVID-19. The CDR3, as DNA: TGTGCCAGCAGCTTAGGTGGCAGGCTCTACGAGCAGTACTTC. It encodes CASSLGGRLYEQYF.